A selection of T cell receptor beta chains follows, all from one sample in a study of identical twins. MiXCR, run by TCRdb on the 5' RACE reads, gives a single entry per CDR3 protein. Of 550,000 to 700,000 distinct CDR3 sequences listed, around a tenth are singletons. The data also belong to a second study, concerning yellow fever vaccine responses in identical twins.

Sequenced material: PBMCs. These receptors came from a woman under 30 in good health. The CDR3 runs from the conserved cysteine through the conserved F or W. Fields, in order: CDR3 protein, CDR3 DNA, V gene, clone size, D gene, J gene. The D gene is left open where the match is weak. Clone sizes are given selectively: once, few, many, or a class where the clone is expanded.

CSARSQGAPSGANVLTF | TGCAGTGCTAGAAGTCAGGGGGCCCCCTCTGGGGCCAACGTCCTGACTTTC | TRBV20-1 | few | TRBD1 | TRBJ2-6
CASSLPLRELNNEQFF | TGCGCCAGCAGCTTGCCTCTCCGGGAACTTAACAATGAGCAGTTCTTC | TRBV5-1 | many | NA | TRBJ2-1
CASSFLGGQGRTGELFF | TGCGCCAGCAGCTTTCTCGGCGGACAGGGGAGGACCGGGGAGCTGTTTTTT | TRBV5-1 | many | TRBD1 | TRBJ2-2
CSVAGVSYNEQFF | TGCAGCGTTGCAGGGGTCTCCTACAATGAGCAGTTCTTC | TRBV29-1 | few | NA | TRBJ2-1
CSVEDRDSPDEQYF | TGCAGCGTTGAAGACCGGGACAGCCCGGACGAGCAGTACTTC | TRBV29-1 | NA | TRBD1 | TRBJ2-7
CASSLDSRGSGANVLTF | TGTGCCAGCAGCTTAGATTCGCGCGGTTCCGGGGCCAACGTCCTGACTTTC | TRBV13 | once | NA | TRBJ2-6
CASRSGRDTQYF | TGTGCCAGCCGGTCGGGGCGGGATACGCAGTATTTT | TRBV27 | many | NA | TRBJ2-3
CASSRRQGVLDYEQYF | TGTGCCAGCAGTAGAAGACAGGGGGTCCTTGATTACGAGCAGTACTTC | TRBV6-1 | NA | TRBD1 | TRBJ2-7
CASSFETGSYEQYF | TGTGCCAGCAGTTTCGAGACAGGGTCCTACGAGCAGTACTTC | TRBV27 | NA | TRBD1 | TRBJ2-7
CASSRPRGSQETQYF | TGTGCCAGCAGCCGCCCCCGGGGCAGCCAAGAGACCCAGTACTTC | TRBV7-8 | NA | NA | TRBJ2-5
CASSYARGGLTDTQYF | TGTGCCAGCAGTTACGCCCGGGGGGGCCTCACAGATACGCAGTATTTT | TRBV6-5 | few | TRBD2 | TRBJ2-3
CASSHTGTEKQYF | TGTGCCAGCAGCCACACAGGGACGGAAAAGCAGTACTTC | TRBV3-1 | NA | NA | TRBJ2-7
CSARPIDHDSPLEYF | TGCAGTGCTAGGCCAATAGATCACGACAGTCCCCTGGAGTACTTC | TRBV20-1 | few | NA | TRBJ2-7
CSPRGTQYF | TGCAGTCCCCGGGGGACCCAGTACTTC | TRBV20-1 | NA | NA | TRBJ2-5
CASSQGTGGGPVNEQFF | TGTGCCAGCAGCCAAGGCACGGGGGGAGGGCCGGTCAATGAGCAGTTCTTC | TRBV4-2 | few | TRBD2 | TRBJ2-1
CASSFFLQPRNTGELFF | TGTGCCAGCAGCTTTTTTCTCCAGCCGAGAAACACCGGGGAGCTGTTTTTT | TRBV7-2 | NA | NA | TRBJ2-2
CAWSENYEQYF | TGTGCCTGGAGCGAGAACTACGAGCAGTACTTC | TRBV30 | few | NA | TRBJ2-7
CASSPWTGITDTQYF | TGTGCCAGCAGTCCATGGACAGGGATAACAGATACGCAGTATTTT | TRBV28 | NA | TRBD1 | TRBJ2-3
CASSPGHNYEQYF | TGTGCCAGCTCACCAGGACACAACTACGAGCAGTACTTC | TRBV18 | few | NA | TRBJ2-7
CSARDRLAGLRYEQYF | TGCAGTGCTAGAGATCGCCTAGCGGGTCTTCGCTACGAGCAGTACTTC | TRBV20-1 | few | TRBD2 | TRBJ2-7
CASSLLAGEIGKTQYF | TGTGCCAGCAGCTTACTAGCGGGGGAAATTGGGAAGACCCAGTACTTC | TRBV7-9 | few | TRBD2 | TRBJ2-5
CASSPRGDSYEQYF | TGTGCCAGCAGTCCCCGAGGAGACAGCTACGAGCAGTACTTC | TRBV27 | many | NA | TRBJ2-7
CASSEARYEQYF | TGTGCCAGCAGTGAAGCGCGATACGAGCAGTACTTC | TRBV2 | NA | NA | TRBJ2-7
CATTTGLAGQETQYF | TGTGCCACCACCACGGGACTAGCGGGGCAAGAGACCCAGTACTTC | TRBV15 | many | TRBD2 | TRBJ2-5
CASTPKLLVNIQYF | TGTGCCAGCACTCCGAAGTTGTTGGTAAACATTCAGTACTTC | TRBV2 | NA | NA | TRBJ2-4
CASSRNNEQFF | TGTGCCAGCAGTCGAAACAATGAGCAGTTCTTC | TRBV6-2/TRBV6-3 | many | NA | TRBJ2-1
CASSLTVGGDEQFF | TGTGCCAGCAGTTTAACAGTCGGGGGCGATGAGCAGTTCTTC | TRBV12-3/TRBV12-4 | NA | NA | TRBJ2-1
CASSLGKLGTDTQYF | TGCGCCAGCAGCTTGGGGAAGCTCGGCACAGATACGCAGTATTTT | TRBV5-1 | NA | NA | TRBJ2-3
CARSTGLLCGYTF | TGTGCCAGGAGTACCGGGCTCCTCTGTGGCTACACCTTC | TRBV5-6 | NA | NA | TRBJ1-2
CASSLETVGKGEQYF | TGTGCCAGCAGTTTAGAGACAGTAGGAAAGGGGGAGCAGTACTTC | TRBV12-3/TRBV12-4 | NA | NA | TRBJ2-7
CASSPRIADEQYF | TGCGCCAGCAGCCCAAGGATAGCCGACGAGCAGTACTTC | TRBV5-1 | NA | NA | TRBJ2-7
CASTRGYQETQYF | TGTGCCAGCACCCGAGGGTACCAAGAGACCCAGTACTTC | TRBV28 | NA | NA | TRBJ2-5
CASSWLTSVNEQFF | TGCGCCAGCAGCTGGCTTACTAGCGTCAATGAGCAGTTCTTC | TRBV5-1 | few | TRBD2 | TRBJ2-1
CASSLVDLSSYNSPLHF | TGTGCCAGCAGCTTAGTGGACTTGAGCTCCTATAATTCACCCCTCCACTTT | TRBV7-2 | many | NA | TRBJ1-6
CASSLDQLQPQHF | TGTGCCAGCAGCTTAGACCAGCTACAGCCCCAGCATTTT | TRBV7-9 | many | NA | TRBJ1-5
CSARLAGPQETQYF | TGCAGTGCTCGACTAGCGGGACCCCAAGAGACCCAGTACTTC | TRBV20-1 | few | TRBD2 | TRBJ2-5
CATSRGLAGGWEQFF | TGTGCCACCAGCAGAGGACTAGCGGGGGGGTGGGAGCAGTTCTTC | TRBV15 | NA | TRBD2 | TRBJ2-1
CSARDRKGTEAFF | TGCAGTGCTAGAGACAGGAAGGGCACTGAAGCTTTCTTT | TRBV20-1 | few | NA | TRBJ1-1
CASSFKKGPDEKLFF | TGTGCCAGCAGCTTTAAAAAGGGGCCTGATGAAAAACTGTTTTTT | TRBV7-9 | many | NA | TRBJ1-4
CAGHSFGTGELFF | TGTGCCGGTCATAGCTTCGGCACCGGGGAGCTGTTTTTT | TRBV7-9 | few | NA | TRBJ2-2
CSARVGAGLPNEQFF | TGCAGTGCTAGAGTGGGAGCGGGGCTCCCCAATGAGCAGTTCTTC | TRBV20-1 | many | TRBD2 | TRBJ2-1
CASSEPGQGLETQYF | TGTGCCAGCAGTGAACCGGGACAGGGCCTCGAGACCCAGTACTTC | TRBV28 | few | TRBD1 | TRBJ2-5
CASSPNWDTQLETQYF | TGCGCCAGCAGCCCCAACTGGGACACCCAACTGGAGACCCAGTACTTC | TRBV5-1 | many | NA | TRBJ2-5
CSAGTGATYEQYF | TGCAGTGCCGGGACGGGGGCAACCTACGAGCAGTACTTC | TRBV20-1 | NA | NA | TRBJ2-7
CASSRRPQHF | TGTGCCAGCAGTCGGCGACCCCAGCATTTT | TRBV12-3/TRBV12-4 | many | NA | TRBJ1-5
CASSVVWTGNTGELFF | TGTGCCAGCAGCGTCGTTTGGACAGGGAACACCGGGGAGCTGTTTTTT | TRBV7-9 | NA | TRBD1 | TRBJ2-2
CASRSGTGLRGEQYF | TGTGCCAGCAGGTCCGGGACAGGGCTTAGGGGCGAGCAGTACTTC | TRBV6-1 | NA | TRBD1 | TRBJ2-7
CASPSGRDGNTIYF | TGTGCCAGCCCGTCGGGCAGAGATGGAAACACCATATATTTT | TRBV28 | many | NA | TRBJ1-3
CASSQGLAGTDTQYF | TGCGCCAGCAGCCAAGGGTTAGCGGGCACAGATACGCAGTATTTT | TRBV4-3 | many | NA | TRBJ2-3
CASREGVTEVISTDTQYF | TGTGCCAGCAGGGAGGGCGTGACGGAAGTTATTTCCACAGATACGCAGTATTTT | TRBV11-1 | NA | NA | TRBJ2-3
CASSHSGAEWTQYF | TGTGCCAGCAGCCATTCTGGTGCCGAATGGACCCAGTACTTC | TRBV3-1 | NA | NA | TRBJ2-5
CASSYRTGEETQYF | TGTGCCAGCAGTTACAGGACAGGGGAAGAGACCCAGTACTTC | TRBV28 | many | TRBD1 | TRBJ2-5